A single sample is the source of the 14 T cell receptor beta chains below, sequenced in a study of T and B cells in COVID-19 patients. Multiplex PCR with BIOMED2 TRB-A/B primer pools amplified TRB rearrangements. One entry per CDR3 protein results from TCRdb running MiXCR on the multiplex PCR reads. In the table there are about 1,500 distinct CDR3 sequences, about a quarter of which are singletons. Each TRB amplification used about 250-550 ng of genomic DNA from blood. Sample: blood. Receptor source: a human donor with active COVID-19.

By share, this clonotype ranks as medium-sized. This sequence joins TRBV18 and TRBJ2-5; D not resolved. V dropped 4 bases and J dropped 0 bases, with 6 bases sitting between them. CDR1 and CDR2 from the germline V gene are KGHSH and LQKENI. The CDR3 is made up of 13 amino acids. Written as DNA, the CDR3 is TGTGCCAGCTCACTCGAGTACCAAGAGACCCAGTACTTC. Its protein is CASSLEYQETQYF.

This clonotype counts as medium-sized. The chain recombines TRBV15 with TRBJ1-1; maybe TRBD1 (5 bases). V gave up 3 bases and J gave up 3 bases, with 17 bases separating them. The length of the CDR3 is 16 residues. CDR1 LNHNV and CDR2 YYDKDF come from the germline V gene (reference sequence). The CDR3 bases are TGTGCCACCAGCAGTGGGACGGGACTTTCGGACACTGAAGCTTTCTTT. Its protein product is CATSSGTGLSDTEAFF.

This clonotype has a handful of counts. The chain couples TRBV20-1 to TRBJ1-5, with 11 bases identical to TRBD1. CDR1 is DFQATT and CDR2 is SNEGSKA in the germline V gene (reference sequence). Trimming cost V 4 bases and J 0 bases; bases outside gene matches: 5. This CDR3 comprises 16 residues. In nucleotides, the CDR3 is TGCAGTGCTAATGGACAGGGGGCAGGTAGCAATCAGCCCCAGCATTTT. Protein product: CSANGQGAGSNQPQHF.

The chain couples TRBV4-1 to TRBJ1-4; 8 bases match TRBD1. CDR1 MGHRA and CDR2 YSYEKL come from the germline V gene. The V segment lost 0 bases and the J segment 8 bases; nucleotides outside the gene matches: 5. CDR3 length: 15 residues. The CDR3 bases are TGCGCCAGCAGCCAAGAGGGGACAGGCAACGAAAAACTGTTTTTT. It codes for CASSQEGTGNEKLFF.

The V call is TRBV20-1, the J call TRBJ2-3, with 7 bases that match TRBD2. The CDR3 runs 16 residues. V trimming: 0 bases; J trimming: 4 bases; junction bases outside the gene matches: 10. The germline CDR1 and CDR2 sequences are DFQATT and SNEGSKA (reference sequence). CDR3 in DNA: TGCAGTGCTAGAGACAACGTTCGTGGGGGGGCAGATACGCAGTATTTT. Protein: CSARDNVRGGADTQYF.

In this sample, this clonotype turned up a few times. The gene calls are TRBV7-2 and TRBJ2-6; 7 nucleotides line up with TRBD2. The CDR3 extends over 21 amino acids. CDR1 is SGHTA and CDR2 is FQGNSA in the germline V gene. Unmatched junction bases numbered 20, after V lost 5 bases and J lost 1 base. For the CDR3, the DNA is TGTGCCAGCAGCCCGACCGGTAGGACTAGAGGTTTTGTGTCTGGGGCCAACGTCCTGACTTTC. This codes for CASSPTGRTRGFVSGANVLTF.

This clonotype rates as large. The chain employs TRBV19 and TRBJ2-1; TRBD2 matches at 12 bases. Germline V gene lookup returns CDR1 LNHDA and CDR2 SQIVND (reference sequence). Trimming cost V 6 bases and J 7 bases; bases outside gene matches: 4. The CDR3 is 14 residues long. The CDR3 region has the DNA TGTGCCAGTAGACGGACTAGCGGGAATAATGAGCAGTTCTTC. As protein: CASRRTSGNNEQFF.

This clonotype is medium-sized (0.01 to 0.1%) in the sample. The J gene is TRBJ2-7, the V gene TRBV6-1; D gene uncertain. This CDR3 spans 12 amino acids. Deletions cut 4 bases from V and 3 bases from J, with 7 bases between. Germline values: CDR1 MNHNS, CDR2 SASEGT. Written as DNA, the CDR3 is TGTGCCAGCAGTGTAGAAGGCTACGAGCAGTACTTC. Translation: CASSVEGYEQYF.

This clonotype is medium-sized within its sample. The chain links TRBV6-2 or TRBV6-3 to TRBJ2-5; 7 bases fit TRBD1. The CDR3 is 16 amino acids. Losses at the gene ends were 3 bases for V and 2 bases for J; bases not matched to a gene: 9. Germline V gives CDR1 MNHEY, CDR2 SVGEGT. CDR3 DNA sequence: TGTGCCAGCAGTTATCATCAAGGGGGCTGGCAAGAGACCCAGTACTTC. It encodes CASSYHQGGWQETQYF.

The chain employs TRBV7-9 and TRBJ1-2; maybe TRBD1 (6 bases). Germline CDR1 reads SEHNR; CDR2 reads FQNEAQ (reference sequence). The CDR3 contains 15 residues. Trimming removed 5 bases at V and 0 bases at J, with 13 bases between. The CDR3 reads CASSKDRLANYGYTF. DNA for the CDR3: TGTGCCAGCAGCAAGGACAGACTAGCTAACTATGGCTACACCTTC.

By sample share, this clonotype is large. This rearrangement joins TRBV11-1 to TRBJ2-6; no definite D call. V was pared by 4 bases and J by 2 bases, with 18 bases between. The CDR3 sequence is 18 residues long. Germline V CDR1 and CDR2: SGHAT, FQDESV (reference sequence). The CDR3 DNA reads TGTGCCAGCAGCTCCAGTCGAGAATCCCCCACTGGGGCCAACGTCCTGACTTTC. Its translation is CASSSSRESPTGANVLTF.

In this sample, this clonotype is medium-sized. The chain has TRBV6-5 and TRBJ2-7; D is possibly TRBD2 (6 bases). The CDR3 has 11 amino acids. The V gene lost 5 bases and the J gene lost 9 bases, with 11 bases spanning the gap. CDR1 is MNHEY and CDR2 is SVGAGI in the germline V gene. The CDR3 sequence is CASSGTGRQYF. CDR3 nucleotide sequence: TGTGCCAGCAGTGGTACCGGGAGGCAGTACTTC.

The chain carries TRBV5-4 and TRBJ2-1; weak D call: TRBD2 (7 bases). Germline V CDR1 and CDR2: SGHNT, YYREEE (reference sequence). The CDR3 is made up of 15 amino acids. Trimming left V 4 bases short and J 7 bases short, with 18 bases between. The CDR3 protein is CASSGGGGPANEQFF. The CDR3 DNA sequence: TGTGCCAGCAGCGGCGGGGGCGGTCCGGCTAATGAGCAGTTCTTC. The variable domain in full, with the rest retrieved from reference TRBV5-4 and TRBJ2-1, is ETGVTQSPTHLIKTRGQQVTLRCSSQSGHNTVSWYQQALGQGPQFIFQYYREEENGRGNFPPRFSGLQFPNYSSELNVNALELDDSALYLCASSGGGGPANEQFFGPGTRLTVL.

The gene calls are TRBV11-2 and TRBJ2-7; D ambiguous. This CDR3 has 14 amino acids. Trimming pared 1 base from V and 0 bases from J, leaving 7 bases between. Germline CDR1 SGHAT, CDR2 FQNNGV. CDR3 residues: CASSLVASSYEQYF. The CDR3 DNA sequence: TGTGCCAGCAGCTTAGTGGCCTCCTCCTACGAGCAGTACTTC.